In this sample, the clone carrying this T cell receptor beta chain turned up a few times. The antigen remains unidentified. This specimen belongs to a study of T-cell reconstitution after alpha-beta-depleted transplantation in children. Findings and caveats of the study: Newly produced T cells mostly accounted for T-cell counts and diversity one year post-transplant. Roughly two months post-transplant, alpha-beta T cells reportedly originated from several hundred graft clones that had expanded. Surviving thymic progenitors and recipient T cells were the source of high TCRbeta diversity at day 60 in some patients.

A TCRbeta library incorporating unique molecular identifiers was prepared. MiXCR, applied by TCRdb to the PCR reads, yields one record per CDR3 protein. Found here are about 300,000 distinct CDR3 sequences, around 7.3% of them singletons; the top ten hold 8.5% to 9.5%. Looked up from germline, CDR1 is LNHNV and CDR2 is YYDKDF (reference sequence). The CDR3 is 15 residues long. V lost 1 base to trimming and J lost 10 bases; unmatched junction nucleotides: 9. This sequence originates from a female patient aged 2 to 10 who had a stem cell transplant for Fanconi anemia, so the T cells may come from the graft donor. This specimen consisted of peripheral blood, obtained 360 days after TCRalphabeta/CD19-depleted stem cell transplant. This rearrangement joins TRBV15 to TRBJ2-1; 8 nucleotides match TRBD1. CDR3 protein: CATSRGGTGAVEQFF. CDR3 DNA sequence: TGTGCCACCAGCAGAGGCGGGACAGGAGCTGTCGAGCAGTTCTTC.